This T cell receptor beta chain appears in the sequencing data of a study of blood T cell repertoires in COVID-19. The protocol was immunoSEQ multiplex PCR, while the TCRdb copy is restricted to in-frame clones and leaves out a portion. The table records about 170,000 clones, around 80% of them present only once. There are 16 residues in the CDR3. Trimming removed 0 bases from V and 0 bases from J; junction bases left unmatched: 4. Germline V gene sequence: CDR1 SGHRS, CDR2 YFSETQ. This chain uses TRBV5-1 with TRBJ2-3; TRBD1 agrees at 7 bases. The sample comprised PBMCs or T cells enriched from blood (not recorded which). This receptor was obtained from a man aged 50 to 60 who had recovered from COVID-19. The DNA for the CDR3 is TGCGCCAGCAGCTTGGAGGCAGGGGGAAGCACAGATACGCAGTATTTT. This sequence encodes CASSLEAGGSTDTQYF. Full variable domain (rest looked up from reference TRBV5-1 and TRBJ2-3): KAGVTQTPRYLIKTRGQQVTLSCSPISGHRSVSWYQQTPGQGLQFLFEYFSETQRNKGNFPGRFSGRQFSNSRSEMNVSTLELGDSALYLCASSLEAGGSTDTQYFGPGTRLTVL.